This T cell receptor beta chain is drawn from a study of T cells in localized non-small cell lung cancer. In the case of this clone: Its antigen is not known.

Trimming stripped 0 bases from V and 3 bases from J, with 11 bases between. This CDR3 has 15 residues. CDR1 is LGHNA, CDR2 YNFKEQ, per germline. Profiled with immunoSEQ multiplex PCR; TCRdb holds only in-frame clones, not every one. This repertoire shows approximately 40,000 clones, around 87% found once; its top ten account for 3.5%. General study findings and limits: Because sequencing included only one region (of the tumor), heterogeneity remains possible. Adjacent lung was found to contain a median roughly 60 of the top 100 tumor clones. Highest T cell clonality was seen in uninvolved adjacent lung, surpassing that measured in tumor.

This rearrangement joins TRBV4-2 to TRBJ1-2; D is possibly TRBD1 (5 bases). This sequence was found in a man aged 18-55 years with stage I lung adenocarcinoma. The sequences come from peripheral blood, collected before any cancer treatment. CDR3 protein: CASSQDLGVYYGYTF. The DNA of the CDR3 is TGTGCCAGCAGCCAAGATTTAGGGGTCTACTATGGCTACACCTTC.